This T cell receptor (beta chain) was documented in a study of T cell changes during pregnancy in multiple sclerosis. Some clones are missing from TCRdb's copy, which holds only in-frame ones; the method was immunoSEQ multiplex PCR. The sample lists around 71,000 clones; around 94% were seen once. This clone was recorded only once. The sequencing used peripheral blood, collected in the third trimester of pregnancy. The sequence was obtained from a female donor with multiple sclerosis, enrolled in a pregnancy study.

CDR3 amino acids: CASSALRVGLGGNTIYF. Written as DNA, the CDR3 is TGTGCCAGCAGCGCATTGCGAGTGGGGCTGGGTGGAAACACCATATATTTT. The genes are TRBV11-2 and TRBJ1-3, with D maybe TRBD1 (5 bases). V lost 5 bases and J 3 bases, leaving 20 bases between the germline ends. In germline, CDR1 is SGHAT, CDR2 FQNNGV. The CDR3 is 17 amino acids.